Below, 2 T cell receptor beta chains from the same sample are listed, as sequenced in a study of human T cells and chemical hapten exposure. Time point specified: pre-sensitization, week 0. As to treatment: therapeutic diphenylcyclopropenone sensitization with weekly scalp DPC. TCRdb reprocessed the RACE reads with MiXCR, giving one entry per CDR3 protein. The sample includes about 120,000 distinct CDR3 sequences, around an eighth seen only once; the top ten take around 3%. This specimen was whole blood, taken in connection with sensitization to the hapten diphenylcyclopropenone (DPC). Receptors were obtained from a woman between 18 and 29 years old with alopecia areata. Some clones in this sample may be carry-over from other donors' samples.

This chain's CDR3 is CASSIKDRETF. The CDR3 DNA is TGTGCCAGCTCGATCAAGGACAGGGAGACCTTC. The chain links TRBV18 to TRBJ1-2; 8 bases align to TRBD1. V was pared by 6 bases and J by 14 bases, with 8 bases of the junction left unmatched. Germline-derived CDR1 and CDR2 are KGHSH and LQKENI. The CDR3 runs to 11 residues.

The J gene is TRBJ2-5, the V gene TRBV20-1, with 16 positions matching TRBD2. In germline, CDR1 is DFQATT, CDR2 SNEGSKA (reference sequence). The trim removed 6 bases at V and 6 bases at J, leaving 10 bases unmatched. The CDR3 is 16 amino acids. The CDR3 reads CSAEGTSGGVLKTQYF. CDR3 bases: TGCAGTGCGGAAGGGACTAGCGGGGGGGTATTGAAGACCCAGTACTTC.